This TCR beta chain came from a study of shared clonotypes between healthy human individuals. The study's findings and limits: Compared with clonotypes that all four donors shared, non-shared clonotypes had lower generation probabilities. Larger richness was generally estimated for naive than memory subsets. The study's rarefaction showed incomplete sorted-subset sequencing despite large depth.

Germline V gene data show CDR1 as SGDLS and CDR2 as YYNGEE. This CDR3 contains 17 residues. Trimming at V came to 0 bases and at J to 8 bases, leaving 17 bases not matched to a gene. About this clone: The target antigen is unknown.

An assay was performed, and its level was deep. TCRdb's copy holds only in-frame clones and misses some; the assay was immunoSEQ multiplex PCR. The sample has over a million clones, around 97% seen once. The sample consisted of naive CD4+ T cells sorted from blood. Regarding subset: CD45RA+ positively selected. The chain recombines TRBV9 with TRBJ2-7; 7 bases map to TRBD2. The clonotype was recovered from a young man in good health. The CDR3 sequence: CASSVEPGAGRYTKQYF. The CDR3 bases are TGTGCCAGCAGCGTAGAGCCCGGAGCGGGACGATATACGAAGCAGTACTTC.